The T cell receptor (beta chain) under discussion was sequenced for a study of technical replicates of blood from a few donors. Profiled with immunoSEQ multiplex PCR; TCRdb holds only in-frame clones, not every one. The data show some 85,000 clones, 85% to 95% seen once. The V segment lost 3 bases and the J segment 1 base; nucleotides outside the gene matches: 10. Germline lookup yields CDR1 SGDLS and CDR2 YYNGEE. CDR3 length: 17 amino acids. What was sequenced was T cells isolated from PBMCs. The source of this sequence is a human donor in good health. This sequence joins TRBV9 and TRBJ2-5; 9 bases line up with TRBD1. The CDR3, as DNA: TGTGCCAGCAGCGAGACCTCCGGGACAGGGATCCAAGAGACCCAGTACTTC. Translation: CASSETSGTGIQETQYF.